The T cell receptor (beta chain) under discussion was sequenced for a study of T-cell reconstitution after alpha-beta-depleted transplantation in children. Study results and caveats: Surviving recipient T cells and thymic progenitors underlay high day-60 TCRbeta diversity in some patients. Expanded graft clones numbering several hundred reportedly gave rise to alpha-beta T cells about two months after transplant. Hyperexpanded clones declined; after one year, newly produced T cells mostly supplied diversity.

TCRbeta library preparation incorporated unique molecular identifiers. TCRdb re-called the PCR reads through MiXCR, storing one row per CDR3 protein. This sample has 250,000 to 400,000 distinct CDR3 sequences; around 25% occur once, and the top ten carry roughly 11%. Per germline, CDR1 SGHTA and CDR2 FQGNSA. V lost 4 bases and J lost 5; bases outside the gene matches: 12. There are 17 residues in the CDR3. To note about this clonotype: What it recognizes is unknown.

The J gene is TRBJ2-2, the V gene TRBV7-2; 8 bases line up with TRBD2. The sequence derives from a male patient aged 10-17 years who had a stem cell transplant for acute lymphoblastic leukemia, so the T cells may come from the graft donor. Sample: PBMCs, mostly from graft donor cells, taken 180 days after TCRalphabeta/CD19-depleted stem cell transplant. CDR3 sequence reads: CASSSQAGLGLTGELFF. The CDR3 DNA reads as TGTGCCAGCAGCTCCCAGGCGGGACTAGGTTTAACCGGGGAGCTGTTTTTT.